The next 8 T cell receptor beta chains were all read from a single sample in a study of CD8+CD57+ T cells in acquired aplastic anemia. The template for TCR beta VDJ and CDR3 sequence profiling was genomic DNA. TCRdb processed the reads anew with MiXCR; each CDR3 protein has one entry. The sample contains about 110,000 distinct CDR3 sequences, around 50% of which appear only once. The sequenced material came from sorted CD4+, CD8+, or CD8+CD57+ T cells (not recorded which) from PBMCs. The receptor source for this set is a human donor in good health, serving as a control.

This chain uses TRBV29-1 with TRBJ2-7; D is uncertain. V lost 3 bases and J lost 5, with 8 bases in between. The CDR3 is 11 amino acids. Germline V gene sequence: CDR1 SQVTM, CDR2 ANQGSEA. The CDR3 DNA reads as TGCAGCGTTGAGCGCCAAAACGAGCAGTACTTC. Protein product: CSVERQNEQYF.

The rearrangement links TRBV7-6 to TRBJ1-5; no firm D call. The CDR3 covers 13 residues. CDR1 SGHVS and CDR2 FNYEAQ come from the germline V gene. V was cut by 5 bases and J by 5 bases, with 10 bases left in between. CDR3 nucleotide sequence: TGTGCCAGCAGCCAATGGCCTGATCAGCCCCAGCATTTT. It yields the protein CASSQWPDQPQHF.

This clonotype was recorded at least ten times. The rearrangement links TRBV4-1 to TRBJ2-7; either TRBD1 or TRBD2 may supply D (5 bases each). The V end lost 4 bases, the J end lost 2 bases, and 15 bases lay between the germline ends. The V gene's germline CDR1 is MGHRA and CDR2 YSYEKL. CDR3 length equals 15 residues. The CDR3 reads CASSPAFGGPYEQYF. The CDR3 DNA sequence: TGCGCCAGCAGCCCCGCCTTTGGGGGTCCCTACGAGCAGTACTTC.

The chain is built from TRBV11-2 and TRBJ2-7; D may be TRBD1 (5 bases). The V end was cut by 0 bases, the J end by 3 bases, with 12 bases between. CDR1 is SGHAT, CDR2 FQNNGV, per germline. This CDR3 contains 15 residues. CDR3 DNA: TGTGCCAGCAGCTTAGAGGCAGGGCCTGACTACGAGCAGTACTTC. Translation gives CASSLEAGPDYEQYF. Combining the CDR3 with reference TRBV11-2 and TRBJ2-7 gives the whole variable domain EAGVAQSPRYKIIEKRQSVAFWCNPISGHATLYWYQQILGQGPKLLIQFQNNGVVDDSQLPKDRFSAERLKGVDSTLKIQPAKLEDSAVYLCASSLEAGPDYEQYFGPGTRLTVT.

This chain uses TRBV29-1 with TRBJ2-1; the D call may be TRBD1 or TRBD2 (6 bases each). CDR1 SQVTM and CDR2 ANQGSEA come from the germline V gene. This CDR3 region has 14 residues. V lost 6 bases, J lost 9 bases, and 21 bases lay in between. CDR3 coding DNA: TGCAGCGTCAAAGGGGGGCGTCGGGAGAGTGAGCAGTTCTTC. Residues: CSVKGGRRESEQFF.

The chain joins TRBV2 to TRBJ1-5; 7 nucleotides match TRBD1. CDR1 and CDR2 (germline): SNHLY, FYNNEI. With V trimmed by 8 bases and J by 3 bases, 1 base remained unmatched. The CDR3 sequence is 12 residues long. The CDR3 DNA is TGTGCCAGCGGGACAGACAATCAGCCCCAGCATTTT. It yields the protein CASGTDNQPQHF.

This clonotype was counted a few times. This chain joins TRBV6-1 and TRBJ1-1, with 10 positions matching TRBD1. Losses at the gene ends were 6 bases for V and 11 bases for J; bases not matched to a gene: 12. Germline V gene lookup returns CDR1 MNHNS and CDR2 SASEGT. This CDR3 spans 14 amino acids. The CDR3: CASSLQTGTGDAFF. CDR3 nucleotides: TGTGCCAGCAGCCTACAAACCGGGACAGGGGATGCTTTCTTT.

The chain has TRBV29-1 and TRBJ2-3; D might be TRBD1 (6 bases). Trimming removed 6 bases at V and 3 bases at J, with 10 bases between. The CDR3 runs to 12 residues. Germline V gene lookup returns CDR1 SQVTM and CDR2 ANQGSEA. CDR3 region: CSVSQGTDTQYF. Here the CDR3 DNA reads TGCAGCGTCTCACAGGGAACAGATACGCAGTATTTT.